This T cell receptor (beta chain) appears in the sequencing data of a study of human T cells and chemical hapten exposure. This clonotype was seen more than once but under ten times. Time point specified: pre-sensitization, week 0. Described treatment: therapeutic diphenylcyclopropenone sensitization with weekly scalp DPC. With 0 bases removed from V and 2 bases from J, the gap between germline ends came to 4 bases. This CDR3 region has 13 residues. From germline, CDR1 is MNHEY and CDR2 SVGEGT. TCRdb re-derived calls from the RACE reads in MiXCR, one entry per CDR3 protein. The table includes about 350,000 distinct CDR3 sequences, roughly 6% detected once.

The TCR was taken from a woman aged 18-29 years with alopecia areata. Some clones in this sample may be carry-over from other donors' samples. The V call is TRBV6-2 or TRBV6-3, the J call TRBJ1-2; no reliable D call. This specimen consisted of whole blood, obtained in connection with sensitization to the hapten diphenylcyclopropenone (DPC). CDR3: CASSYSTNYGYTF. The DNA of the CDR3 is TGTGCCAGCAGTTACTCGACCAACTATGGCTACACCTTC.